The rows below give T cell receptor beta chains drawn from one sample of a study of neurological immune-mediated disorders. TCRdb redid the calling of the 5' RACE reads with MiXCR, one entry per CDR3 protein. This sample has more than 45,000 distinct CDR3 sequences, with 10% found just once. Sequences were obtained from PBMCs. These receptors all come from a woman in her thirties or forties with HTLV-1-associated myelopathy (HAM/TSP). CDR3s include the opening cysteine and the closing phenylalanine or tryptophan. Each record gives: clone size, V gene, D gene, J gene, CDR3 protein, CDR3 DNA. D genes are given only for firm matches. A clone size is listed for some rows: how often the clone was seen (once, few, many), or a class if it is expanded.

>many|TRBV18|NA|TRBJ1-5
CASSQGSNQPQHF
TGTGCCAGCTCACAGGGTAGCAATCAGCCCCAGCATTTT
>many|TRBV12-3/TRBV12-4|TRBD2|TRBJ2-3
CASSLERGATTDTQYF
TGTGCCAGCAGTTTAGAGCGGGGGGCCACCACAGATACGCAGTATTTT
>many|TRBV5-4|NA|TRBJ1-2
CASSLGLVSLDNYGYTF
TGTGCCAGCAGCTTGGGGCTAGTATCCCTAGATAACTATGGCTACACCTTC
>many|TRBV25-1|TRBD1|TRBJ1-2
CASSDQGDRVDGYTF
TGTGCCAGCAGTGACCAAGGGGACAGGGTGGATGGCTACACCTTC
>many|TRBV10-3|NA|TRBJ2-3
CAISAEGTDTQYF
TGTGCCATCTCCGCGGAGGGCACAGATACGCAGTATTTT
>many|TRBV18|NA|TRBJ2-2
CASSPEQPINTGELFF
TGTGCCAGCTCACCAGAACAGCCCATTAACACCGGGGAGCTGTTTTTT
>many|TRBV11-2|NA|TRBJ1-1
CASSQGGNWGTEAFF
TGTGCCAGCAGCCAAGGGGGGAACTGGGGCACTGAAGCTTTCTTT
>few|TRBV6-2/TRBV6-3|TRBD2|TRBJ2-3
CASGGVGGGTQYF
TGTGCCAGCGGTGGGGTTGGGGGGGGTACGCAGTATTTT
>many|TRBV20-1|NA|TRBJ2-5
CSAKGNQETQYF
TGCAGTGCTAAAGGGAACCAAGAGACCCAGTACTTC
>many|TRBV11-2|TRBD1|TRBJ2-5
CASSFQQGLQETQYF
TGTGCCAGCAGCTTCCAACAGGGGTTACAGGAGACCCAGTACTTC
>many|TRBV20-1|TRBD2|TRBJ2-3
CSGGGGTDTQYF
TGCAGTGGCGGCGGGGGGACAGATACGCAGTATTTT
>many|TRBV7-9|NA|TRBJ2-3
CASSLSRPGDTQYF
TGTGCCAGCAGCTTATCGCGGCCCGGAGATACGCAGTATTTT
>NA|TRBV4-3|TRBD1|TRBJ2-2
CASSQGAGGFGELFF
TGCGCCAGCAGCCAAGGGGCAGGGGGCTTCGGGGAGCTGTTTTTT
>many|TRBV11-2|NA|TRBJ2-1
CASSLEGDNYNEQFF
TGTGCCAGCAGCTTAGAGGGGGACAATTACAATGAGCAGTTCTTC
>many|TRBV24-1|NA|TRBJ2-3
CATRKGYTDTQYF
TGTGCCACCAGAAAAGGCTACACAGATACGCAGTATTTT
>few|TRBV5-1|NA|TRBJ2-1
CASSFRHYYNEQFF
TGCGCCAGCAGCTTTAGACATTACTACAATGAGCAGTTCTTC
>few|TRBV12-3/TRBV12-4|NA|TRBJ1-1
CASSPPGLKAFF
TGTGCCAGCAGCCCCCCGGGACTGAAAGCTTTCTTT
>many|TRBV12-3/TRBV12-4|TRBD1|TRBJ1-2
CASRPGQVYGYTF
TGTGCCAGCAGGCCGGGACAGGTCTATGGCTACACCTTC
>many|TRBV20-1|TRBD2|TRBJ2-2
CSAPGLAATGELFF
TGCAGTGCTCCGGGACTAGCGGCGACCGGGGAGCTGTTTTTT
>few|TRBV10-3|NA|TRBJ1-3
CATWGNTIYF
TGTGCCACCTGGGGAAACACCATATATTTT
>many|TRBV6-1|TRBD2|TRBJ2-1
CASSVWGGNEQFF
TGTGCCAGCAGTGTTTGGGGGGGGAATGAGCAGTTCTTC
>many|TRBV4-3|TRBD1|TRBJ1-2
CASSQDGRVRDRVADGYTF
TGCGCCAGCAGCCAAGACGGCCGGGTGCGGGACAGGGTTGCGGATGGCTACACCTTC